A single sample is the source of the 2 T cell receptor beta chains below, sequenced in a study of blood T cell repertoires in COVID-19. Generated by immunoSEQ multiplex PCR, the TCRdb table keeps only in-frame clones and is missing some. The sample lists 150,000 or so clones, about 81% occurring once. The sample taken for sequencing was peripheral blood. The receptors were sampled from an elderly woman with acute or convalescent COVID-19.

The rearrangement uses TRBV9 and TRBJ1-6, with 7 positions matching TRBD1. The CDR3 runs 14 residues. The J segment lost 14 bases and the V segment lost 0 bases, leaving 8 bases of the junction unmatched. Per germline, CDR1 SGDLS and CDR2 YYNGEE. The CDR3 DNA is TGTGCCAGCAGCGTAGAGGAGGGGGCTTTTACCCTCCACTTT. Translated, it gives CASSVEEGAFTLHF. The whole variable domain, filled in from reference TRBV9 and TRBJ1-6, reads DSGVTQTPKHLITATGQRVTLRCSPRSGDLSVYWYQQSLDQGLQFLIQYYNGEERAKGNILERFSAQQFPDLHSELNLSSLELGDSALYFCASSVEEGAFTLHFGNGTRLTVT.

The V gene is TRBV7-2, the J gene TRBJ2-1; 8 bases fit TRBD2. The CDR3 consists of 16 residues. Germline trimming cut 5 bases from V and 7 bases from J; bases unmatched to any gene: 13. Germline assignment: CDR1 SGHTA and CDR2 FQGNSA. The CDR3 loop is CASSPVSAGVGNEQFF. The CDR3 coding sequence is TGTGCCAGCAGCCCAGTTTCAGCGGGAGTTGGGAATGAGCAGTTCTTC.